This record concerns one TCR beta chain sequence. The CDR3 spans 19 residues. V lost 0 bases and J 4 bases, leaving 22 bases between the germline ends. CDR1 is SGHDN, CDR2 FVKESK, per germline. This record comes from a study of blood T cell repertoires in COVID-19. Study context: Collection of acute and convalescent COVID-19 samples took place in the United States, Italy and Spain. T cells, B-cell-depleted T cells, or PBMCs supplied cDNA or gDNA.

As originally analysed: Reference gene primer amplification gave estimated nucleated cell counts. Assay used: immunoSEQ multiplex PCR; TCRdb lists only in-frame clones, some missing. The D gene and trimming were derived from the DNA, and the V and J assignments and clone size from that table. The sample has 25,000 to 35,000 clones; roughly 82% are singletons. This chain links TRBV14 with TRBJ1-3; D not resolved. This sequence originates from an elderly man with active or convalescent COVID-19. The sample taken for sequencing was peripheral blood. The CDR3 is CASSQDSWAGKEVGNTIYF. CDR3 nucleotides: TGTGCCAGCAGCCAAGATAGTTGGGCGGGGAAGGAGGTCGGAAACACCATATATTTT.